This TCR beta chain was captured by sequencing in a study of blood T cell repertoires in COVID-19. In the case of this clone: A single base separates this from a much larger clone, so it may be a read error.

Cohorts were assigned according to the clinical history that participants reported. For recovered donors of Cohort 3, there were two negative PCRs, clearance, or symptom resolution. The protocol was immunoSEQ multiplex PCR, while the TCRdb copy is restricted to in-frame clones and leaves out a portion. Of more than 200,000 clones listed, 70% to 90% are singletons. The CDR3 spans 12 residues. CDR1 ENHRY and CDR2 SYGVKD come from the germline V gene. The V gene end was trimmed by 8 bases and the J gene end by 4 bases; junction bases not matched to a gene: 0. This clonotype originated in a man aged 25 to 40 who had recovered from COVID-19. J is TRBJ1-5 and V is TRBV10-3; 9 nucleotides align to TRBD1. Sequenced input: PBMCs or T cells enriched from blood (not recorded which). CDR3 sequence: CAIGQGNQPQHF. The CDR3 DNA reads TGTGCCATCGGACAGGGGAATCAGCCCCAGCATTTT.